The clone carrying this T cell receptor beta chain was observed a few times. The data were taken from a study of vaccination and CD4 T cells after COVID-19. Trimming pared 2 bases from V and 4 bases from J, leaving 11 bases between. The germline V gene has CDR1 SGHNT and CDR2 YENEEA. CDR3 length: 14 residues. TCRdb passed the PCR reads through MiXCR, listing each CDR3 protein once. Among 15,000 to 20,000 distinct CDR3 sequences listed, 62% were seen once. This clonotype originated in a human donor who had recovered from COVID-19. The gene calls are TRBV11-3 and TRBJ1-1, with D tentatively TRBD1 (6 bases). This sample comprised CD4+ T cells from blood, obtained before SARS-CoV-2 vaccination. The CDR3 spells CASSLSGGLTEAFF. The CDR3, as DNA: TGTGCCAGCAGCTTATCTGGGGGCCTCACTGAAGCTTTCTTT.